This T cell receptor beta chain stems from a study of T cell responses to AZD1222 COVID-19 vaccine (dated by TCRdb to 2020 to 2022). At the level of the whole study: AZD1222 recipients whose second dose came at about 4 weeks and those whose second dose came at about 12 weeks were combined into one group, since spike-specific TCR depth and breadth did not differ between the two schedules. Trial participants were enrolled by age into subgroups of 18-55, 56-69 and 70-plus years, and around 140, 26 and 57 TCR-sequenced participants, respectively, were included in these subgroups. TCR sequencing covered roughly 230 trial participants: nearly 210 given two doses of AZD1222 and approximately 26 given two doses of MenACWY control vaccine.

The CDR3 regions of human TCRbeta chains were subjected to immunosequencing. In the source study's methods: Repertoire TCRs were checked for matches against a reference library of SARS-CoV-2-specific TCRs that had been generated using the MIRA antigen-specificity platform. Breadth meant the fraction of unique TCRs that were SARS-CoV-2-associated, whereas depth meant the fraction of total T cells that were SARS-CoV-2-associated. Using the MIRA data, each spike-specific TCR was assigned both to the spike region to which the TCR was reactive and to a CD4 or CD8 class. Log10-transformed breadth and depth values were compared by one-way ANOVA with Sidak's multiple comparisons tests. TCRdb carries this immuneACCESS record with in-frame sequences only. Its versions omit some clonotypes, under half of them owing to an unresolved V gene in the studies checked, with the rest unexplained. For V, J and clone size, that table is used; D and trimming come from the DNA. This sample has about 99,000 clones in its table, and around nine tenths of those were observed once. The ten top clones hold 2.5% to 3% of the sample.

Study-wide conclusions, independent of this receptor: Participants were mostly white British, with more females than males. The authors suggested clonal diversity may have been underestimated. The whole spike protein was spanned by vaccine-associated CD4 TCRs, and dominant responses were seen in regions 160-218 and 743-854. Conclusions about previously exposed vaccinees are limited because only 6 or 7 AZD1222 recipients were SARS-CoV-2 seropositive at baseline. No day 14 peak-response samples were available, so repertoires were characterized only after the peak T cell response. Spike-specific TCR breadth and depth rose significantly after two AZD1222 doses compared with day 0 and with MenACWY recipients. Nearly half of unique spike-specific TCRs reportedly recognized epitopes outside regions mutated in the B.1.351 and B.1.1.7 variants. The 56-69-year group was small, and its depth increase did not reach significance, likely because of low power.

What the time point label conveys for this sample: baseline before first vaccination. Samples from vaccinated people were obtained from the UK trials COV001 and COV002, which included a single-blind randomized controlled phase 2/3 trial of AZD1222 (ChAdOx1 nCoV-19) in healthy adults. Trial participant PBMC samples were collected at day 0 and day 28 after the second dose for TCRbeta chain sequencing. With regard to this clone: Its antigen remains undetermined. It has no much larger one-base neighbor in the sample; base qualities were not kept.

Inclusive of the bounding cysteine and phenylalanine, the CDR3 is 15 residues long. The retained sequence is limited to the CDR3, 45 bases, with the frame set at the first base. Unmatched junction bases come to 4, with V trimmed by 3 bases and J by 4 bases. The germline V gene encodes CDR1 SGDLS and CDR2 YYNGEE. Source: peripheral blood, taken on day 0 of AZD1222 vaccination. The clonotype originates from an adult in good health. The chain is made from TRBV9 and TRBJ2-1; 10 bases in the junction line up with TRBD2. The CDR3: CASSALAGVYNEQFF. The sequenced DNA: TGTGCCAGCAGCGCTCTAGCGGGGGTTTACAATGAGCAGTTCTTC.